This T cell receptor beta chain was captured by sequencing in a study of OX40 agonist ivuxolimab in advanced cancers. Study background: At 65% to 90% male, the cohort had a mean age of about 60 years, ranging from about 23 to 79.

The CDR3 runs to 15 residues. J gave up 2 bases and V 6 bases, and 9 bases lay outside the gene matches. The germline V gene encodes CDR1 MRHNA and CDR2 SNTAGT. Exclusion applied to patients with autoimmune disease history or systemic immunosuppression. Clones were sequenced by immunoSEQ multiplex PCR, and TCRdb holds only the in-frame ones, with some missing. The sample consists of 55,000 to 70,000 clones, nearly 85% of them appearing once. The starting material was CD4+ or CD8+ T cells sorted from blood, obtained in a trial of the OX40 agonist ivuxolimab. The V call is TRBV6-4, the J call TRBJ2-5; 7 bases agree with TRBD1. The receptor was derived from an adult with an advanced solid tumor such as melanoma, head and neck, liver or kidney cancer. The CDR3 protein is CASSANGQEQETQYF. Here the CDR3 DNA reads TGTGCCAGCAGCGCCAATGGACAGGAGCAAGAGACCCAGTACTTC.